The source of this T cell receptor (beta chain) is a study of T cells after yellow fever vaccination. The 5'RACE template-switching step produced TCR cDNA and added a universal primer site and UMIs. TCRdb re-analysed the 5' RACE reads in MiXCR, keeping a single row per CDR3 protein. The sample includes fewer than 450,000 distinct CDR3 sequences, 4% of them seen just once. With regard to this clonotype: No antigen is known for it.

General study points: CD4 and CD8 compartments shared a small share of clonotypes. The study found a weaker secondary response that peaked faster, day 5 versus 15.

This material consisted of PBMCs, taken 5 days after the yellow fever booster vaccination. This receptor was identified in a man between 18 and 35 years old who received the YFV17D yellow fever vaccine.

CDR3 amino acids: CASSQELAGHNEQFF. As DNA, the CDR3 is TGTGCCAGCAGCCAAGAGCTAGCGGGACACAATGAGCAGTTCTTC. V is TRBV3-1 and J is TRBJ2-1, with 9 bases lining up with TRBD2. The V segment lost 0 bases and the J segment 5 bases; nucleotides outside the gene matches: 2. This CDR3 spans 15 amino acids. Looked up from germline, CDR1 is LGHDT and CDR2 is YNNKEL (reference sequence).